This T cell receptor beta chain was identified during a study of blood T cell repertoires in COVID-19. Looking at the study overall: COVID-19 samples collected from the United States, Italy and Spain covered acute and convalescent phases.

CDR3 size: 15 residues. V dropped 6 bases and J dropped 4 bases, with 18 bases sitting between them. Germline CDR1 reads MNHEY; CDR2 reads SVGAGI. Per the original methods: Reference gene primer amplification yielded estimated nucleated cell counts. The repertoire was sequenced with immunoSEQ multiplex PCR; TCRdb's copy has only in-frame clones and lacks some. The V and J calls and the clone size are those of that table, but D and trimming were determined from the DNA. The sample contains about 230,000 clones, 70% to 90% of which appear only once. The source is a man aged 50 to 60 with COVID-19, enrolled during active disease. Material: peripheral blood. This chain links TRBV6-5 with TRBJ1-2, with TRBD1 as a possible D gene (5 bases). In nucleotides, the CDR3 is TGTGCCAGCAGCCCCCAGGGAGGGAGTATCTATGGCTACACCTTC. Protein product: CASSPQGGSIYGYTF.